A single sample gave rise to the 26 T cell receptor beta chains below, sequenced in a study of T cell changes during pregnancy in multiple sclerosis (dated by TCRdb to between 2017 and 2020). Libraries came from the immunoSEQ multiplex PCR assay. TCRdb mirrors the immuneACCESS table, restricted to in-frame sequences. Some clones are absent from its copies; in checked studies, under half trace to an unresolved V gene, and the reason for the others is unknown. The sample table records 100,000 or so clones; 94% of these occur just once. The ten largest clones capture over 0.7% of the sample. This sample comprised peripheral blood, obtained before pregnancy. These receptors were collected from a female donor with multiple sclerosis, enrolled in a pregnancy study.

This chain uses TRBV13 with TRBJ1-5, with D perhaps TRBD1 (6 bases). The CDR3 runs to 15 residues. Germline CDR1 and CDR2: PRHDT and FYEKMQ (reference sequence). Trimming cost V 6 bases and J 0 bases, with 12 bases left between them. The CDR3 loop reads CASRGLGHSNQPQHF. Written as DNA, the CDR3 is TGTGCCAGCAGGGGCCTGGGACATAGCAATCAGCCCCAGCATTTT. Looking up the rest from reference TRBV13 and TRBJ1-5 gives the full variable domain: AAGVIQSPRHLIKEKRETATLKCYPIPRHDTVYWYQQGPGQDPQFLISFYEKMQSDKGSIPDRFSAQQFSDYHSELNMSSLELGDSALYFCASRGLGHSNQPQHFGDGTRLSIL.

The CDR3 loop reads CASSFFSGSSDEQYF. CDR3 bases: TGTGCCAGCAGCTTTTTTAGCGGGAGTTCCGACGAGCAGTACTTC. The chain uses TRBV7-8 and TRBJ2-7, with 9 bases that match TRBD2. The CDR3 has 15 amino acids. Germline-derived CDR1 and CDR2 are SGHVS and FQNEAQ. The junction had 8 bases not matched to a gene; V was cut back by 3 bases and J by 5 bases. Drawing the rest from reference TRBV7-8 and TRBJ2-7, the complete variable domain is GAGVSQSPRYKVAKRGQDVALRCDPISGHVSLFWYQQALGQGPEFLTYFQNEAQLDKSGLPSDRFFAERPEGSVSTLKIQRTQQEDSAVYLCASSFFSGSSDEQYFGPGTRLTVT.

The CDR3 spells CASSVDRVSNTGELFF. The CDR3 DNA reads TGCGCCAGCAGCGTCGACAGGGTCTCGAACACCGGGGAGCTGTTTTTT. This chain links TRBV5-1 with TRBJ2-2; TRBD1 agrees at 7 bases. The J segment lost 0 bases and the V segment lost 4 bases, leaving 6 bases of the junction unmatched. Germline values: CDR1 SGHRS, CDR2 YFSETQ. The CDR3 has 16 residues.

This clone was found once. The gene calls are TRBV7-9 and TRBJ2-2, with a tentative D call TRBD2 (5 bases). CDR1 and CDR2 from the germline V gene are SEHNR and FQNEAQ (reference sequence). The CDR3 loop spans 14 amino acids. Trimming left V 6 bases short and J 2 bases short, with 10 bases between. As DNA, the CDR3 is TGTGCCAGCAGTGTCGGGATCAACACCGGGGAGCTGTTTTTT. It encodes CASSVGINTGELFF.

This rearrangement joins TRBV6-1 to TRBJ2-6; D call uncertain. The CDR3 spans 14 residues. Germline loops: CDR1 MNHNS, CDR2 SASEGT. V was pared by 6 bases and J by 4 bases, with 10 bases between. The chain's CDR3 is CASRARSGANVLTF. The CDR3 region has the DNA TGTGCCAGCAGAGCCAGGTCGGGGGCCAACGTCCTGACTTTC.

Here the CDR3 reads CACLPDRDYEQYF. DNA for the CDR3: TGTGCCTGCCTCCCGGACAGAGACTACGAGCAGTACTTC. The chain couples TRBV30 to TRBJ2-7; D is possibly TRBD1 (6 bases). V gave up 6 bases and J gave up 3 bases, with 15 bases separating them. Germline loops: CDR1 GTSNPN, CDR2 SVGIG (reference sequence). CDR3 length: 13 amino acids.

The V call is TRBV29-1, the J call TRBJ2-7; TRBD2 is a possible D gene (6 bases). Germline V gene data show CDR1 as SQVTM and CDR2 as ANQGSEA. The CDR3 covers 14 residues. The V and J ends lost 2 bases and 0 bases respectively, with 11 bases between them. CDR3 in amino acids: CSVEWRDSSYEQYF. As DNA, the CDR3 is TGCAGCGTTGAATGGAGGGATAGCTCCTACGAGCAGTACTTC.

V is TRBV29-1 and J is TRBJ1-1; no reliable D call. Trimming stripped 7 bases from V and 2 bases from J, with 8 bases between. The CDR3 totals 11 residues. The V gene's germline CDR1 is SQVTM and CDR2 ANQGSEA. The chain's CDR3 is CSAAINTEAFF. The CDR3 coding sequence is TGCAGCGCAGCGATTAACACTGAAGCTTTCTTT.

The chain employs TRBV5-6 and TRBJ2-1; 11 bases are a match to TRBD1. The CDR3 loop spans 15 amino acids. The germline CDR1 and CDR2 sequences are SGHDT and YYEEEE. The J segment lost 9 bases and the V segment lost 4 bases, leaving 9 bases of the junction unmatched. The CDR3: CASSPDRGLNSEQFF. In DNA, the CDR3 is TGTGCCAGCAGCCCGGACAGGGGGCTCAATAGTGAGCAGTTCTTC.

This chain connects TRBV7-2 to TRBJ1-5, with a tentative D call TRBD1 (6 bases). This CDR3 spans 15 amino acids. V lost 1 base and J lost 3, with 10 bases in between. Germline V gene lookup returns CDR1 SGHTA and CDR2 FQGNSA. The CDR3 DNA follows: TGTGCCAGCAGCTTAGACAGGGCCCACAATCAGCCCCAGCATTTT. It is translated as CASSLDRAHNQPQHF.

The chain recombines TRBV4-2 with TRBJ2-1; TRBD2 aligns across 7 bases. The ends lost 0 bases at V and 0 bases at J; junction bases unmatched: 2. The CDR3 totals 16 residues. Germline V lookup: CDR1 LGHNA, CDR2 YNFKEQ. CDR3 nucleotides: TGTGCCAGCAGCCAAGATGGCGGGAGCTCCTACAATGAGCAGTTCTTC. Translating it yields CASSQDGGSSYNEQFF.

V usage is TRBV6-5 and J usage is TRBJ2-7; D not certain. Per the germline V gene, CDR1 is MNHEY and CDR2 is SVGAGI. V was cut by 0 bases and J by 0 bases, with 9 bases left in between. The CDR3 length is 15 residues. The CDR3: CASSYSVSSSYEQYF. In DNA, the CDR3 is TGTGCCAGCAGTTACTCGGTATCGAGCTCCTACGAGCAGTACTTC.

V and J are TRBV4-1 and TRBJ2-7, with D possibly TRBD2 on 5 matching bases. Per germline, CDR1 MGHRA and CDR2 YSYEKL. V lost 1 base and J 5 bases, leaving 9 bases between the germline ends. The CDR3 contains 13 residues. DNA of the CDR3: TGCGCCAGCAGCCAAGTGAGGGCCCACGAGCAGTACTTC. Translating gives CASSQVRAHEQYF.

This CDR3 is CASSSLAGGHYEQYF. The CDR3 nucleotides are TGTGCCAGCAGTTCCTTAGCGGGAGGCCACTACGAGCAGTACTTC. The chain is built from TRBV6-5 and TRBJ2-7; 10 bases agree with TRBD2. The trim removed 4 bases at V and 3 bases at J, leaving 6 bases unmatched. This CDR3 comprises 15 residues. The germline V gene encodes CDR1 MNHEY and CDR2 SVGAGI.

V and J are TRBV6-1 and TRBJ2-5; 9 nucleotides line up with TRBD1. The CDR3 covers 15 residues. V dropped 4 bases and J dropped 3; count of bases not matched to a gene: 6. Germline values: CDR1 MNHNS, CDR2 SASEGT. CDR3 protein: CASSAGQGEEETQYF. As DNA, the CDR3 is TGTGCCAGCAGTGCGGGACAGGGAGAGGAAGAGACCCAGTACTTC.

The rearrangement links TRBV29-1 to TRBJ2-1, with no clear D. The germline V gene encodes CDR1 SQVTM and CDR2 ANQGSEA. Deletions cut 7 bases from V and 6 bases from J, with 10 bases between. This CDR3 has 11 residues. CDR3 coding DNA: TGCAGCGGAACTCTACCCAATGAGCAGTTCTTC. Protein sequence: CSGTLPNEQFF.

V is TRBV6-5 and J is TRBJ2-7, with 8 bases fitting TRBD2. Trimming cost V 6 bases and J 2 bases; bases outside gene matches: 3. CDR1 and CDR2 from the germline V gene are MNHEY and SVGAGI. This CDR3 region has 13 residues. The CDR3 is CASRERGPYEQYF. CDR3 nucleotides: TGTGCCAGCAGGGAGCGGGGGCCCTACGAGCAGTACTTC.

The CDR3 is CASSPTGTSGYEQYF. DNA of the CDR3: TGCGCCAGCAGCCCAACCGGGACTAGCGGCTACGAGCAGTACTTC. The chain employs TRBV5-1 and TRBJ2-7; 11 nucleotides match TRBD2. CDR3 length: 15 amino acids. Unmatched junction bases numbered 6, after V lost 4 bases and J lost 3 bases. Germline lookup yields CDR1 SGHRS and CDR2 YFSETQ. Full variable domain (missing parts from reference TRBV5-1 and TRBJ2-7): KAGVTQTPRYLIKTRGQQVTLSCSPISGHRSVSWYQQTPGQGLQFLFEYFSETQRNKGNFPGRFSGRQFSNSRSEMNVSTLELGDSALYLCASSPTGTSGYEQYFGPGTRLTVT.

The rearrangement uses TRBV6-1 and TRBJ2-2, with TRBD1 identical over 9 bases. Germline CDR1 and CDR2: MNHNS and SASEGT. The CDR3 consists of 15 residues. V was pared by 6 bases and J by 4 bases, with 6 bases of the junction left unmatched. CDR3 in amino acids: CASRLQGAITGELFF. The CDR3 nucleotides read TGTGCCAGCAGACTACAGGGGGCCATCACCGGGGAGCTGTTTTTT.

The chain links TRBV30 to TRBJ1-2; unclear D gene. Trimming took 3 bases from V and 4 from J, leaving 15 bases between them. This CDR3 is 14 amino acids long. CDR1 is GTSNPN and CDR2 is SVGIG in the germline V gene (reference sequence). CDR3 DNA sequence: TGTGCCTGGAGATTGGGCCTTTATGGCTATGGCTACACCTTC. Translated: CAWRLGLYGYGYTF.

This chain links TRBV15 with TRBJ2-7; TRBD1 aligns across 9 bases. This CDR3 has 14 residues. Trimming at V came to 5 bases and at J to 5 bases, leaving 7 bases not matched to a gene. CDR1 and CDR2 from the germline V gene are LNHNV and YYDKDF (reference sequence). Written as DNA, the CDR3 is TGTGCCACCAGCGTTCGACAGGGGGGCCACGAGCAGTACTTC. Protein sequence: CATSVRQGGHEQYF.

This chain links TRBV6-4 with TRBJ1-5; maybe TRBD1 (6 bases). Germline CDR1 is MRHNA and CDR2 is SNTAGT. CDR3 size: 19 residues. V lost 2 bases and J lost 0, with 20 bases in between. The CDR3 DNA reads as TGTGCCAGCAGTGACAAGGCAGGGGTAGGGTCTTATAGCAATCAGCCCCAGCATTTT. The encoded protein is CASSDKAGVGSYSNQPQHF.

The rearrangement joins TRBV27 to TRBJ2-1; 11 nucleotides match TRBD2. Germline V lookup: CDR1 MNHEY, CDR2 SMNVEV (reference sequence). V was clipped by 6 bases and J by 4 bases; unmatched bases: 14. CDR3 size: 18 residues. The CDR3 bases are TGTGCCAGCAGCCCCTCCTCAACCGGGACTAGCGGATACAATGAGCAGTTCTTC. Translated: CASSPSSTGTSGYNEQFF.

Worth noting for this clone: The same CDR3 also results from other DNA sequences found in this sample. V is TRBV28 and J is TRBJ1-3; D is perhaps TRBD1 (5 bases). CDR3 length equals 14 residues. CDR1 MDHEN and CDR2 SYDVKM come from the germline V gene. V lost 3 bases and J lost 4, with 10 bases in between. The CDR3 sequence: CASSFRGTGNTIYF. The CDR3 DNA sequence: TGTGCCAGCAGTTTTCGGGGGACGGGAAACACCATATATTTT. Looking up the rest from reference TRBV28 and TRBJ1-3 gives the full variable domain: DVKVTQSSRYLVKRTGEKVFLECVQDMDHENMFWYRQDPGLGLRLIYFSYDVKMKEKGDIPEGYSVSREKKERFSLILESASTNQTSMYLCASSFRGTGNTIYFGEGSWLTVV.

V usage is TRBV5-1 and J usage is TRBJ1-1; 7 nucleotides agree with TRBD1. CDR1 and CDR2 (germline): SGHRS, YFSETQ. CDR3 length: 15 amino acids. The junction had 12 bases not matched to a gene; V was cut back by 5 bases and J by 5 bases. CDR3 protein: CASSPPRQGGTEAFF. CDR3 DNA sequence: TGCGCCAGCAGTCCCCCCAGACAGGGTGGTACTGAAGCTTTCTTT.

This rearrangement joins TRBV30 to TRBJ2-2, with 7 bases fitting TRBD2. Per the germline V gene, CDR1 is GTSNPN and CDR2 is SVGIG (reference sequence). The ends lost 7 bases at V and 3 bases at J; junction bases unmatched: 11. The CDR3 extends over 15 amino acids. CDR3 nucleotides: TGTGCCTCCGGCCCTGGCGGGAGTTACACCGGGGAGCTGTTTTTT. This codes for CASGPGGSYTGELFF.